The 18 T cell receptor beta chains below all came from one sample that was sequenced in a study of CD8 T cells in ankylosing spondylitis (dated by TCRdb to about 2017). The receptor library was made with 5' RACE. Sequenced using an Illumina HiSeq 2500. Using fastp at Q25 and MiXCR, TCRdb reprocessed the public reads and kept productive beta chains. Each entry merges the rows of one CDR3 protein and shows their most common DNA and genes. The sample table records some 270,000 distinct CDR3 sequences; roughly a third of these occur just once. The ten largest make up 4% to 5% of the sample. Sequenced material: blood, either unsorted or a sorted T cell fraction (not recorded which). These receptors were collected from a male donor with ankylosing spondylitis or in good health (not recorded which).

V and J are TRBV29-1 and TRBJ2-5, with D possibly being TRBD1 or TRBD2 (5 bases each). Per the germline V gene, CDR1 is SQVTM and CDR2 is ANQGSEA. Trimming left V 4 bases short and J 2 bases short, with 11 bases between. This CDR3 spans 13 amino acids. The CDR3 region has the DNA TGCAGCGTTGCTCGGGACGGACAAGAGACCCAGTACTTC. Protein sequence: CSVARDGQETQYF. The variable domain in full, completed from reference TRBV29-1 and TRBJ2-5, reads SAVISQKPSRDICQRGTSLTIQCQVDSQVTMMFWYRQQPGQSLTLIATANQGSEATYESGFVIDKFPISRPNLTFSTLTVSNMSPEDSSIYLCSVARDGQETQYFGPGTRLLVL.

A few counts support this clonotype. This chain links TRBV11-1 with TRBJ2-1; the match to TRBD1 covers 8 bases. The CDR3 loop spans 19 amino acids. Germline loops: CDR1 SGHAT, CDR2 FQDESV (reference sequence). Losses at the gene ends were 5 bases for V and 4 bases for J; bases not matched to a gene: 19. The CDR3 bases are TGTGCCAGCAGCCCACTGCCACCCGGACCGGGACAGGAATACAATGAGCAGTTCTTC. Amino acids: CASSPLPPGPGQEYNEQFF.

This clonotype was seen only a few times. The chain carries TRBV7-6 and TRBJ2-1, with D perhaps given as TRBD1 or TRBD2 (5 bases each). The CDR3 totals 17 residues. CDR1 SGHVS and CDR2 FNYEAQ come from the germline V gene. V was trimmed by 2 bases and J by 4 bases, leaving 18 bases between them. The DNA of the CDR3 is TGTGCCAGCAGCTTAAGGGGCCGAGGGGAGTTTTACAATGAGCAGTTCTTC. Amino acid sequence: CASSLRGRGEFYNEQFF. Supplemented by reference TRBV7-6 and TRBJ2-1, the full variable domain reads GAGVSQSPRYKVTKRGQDVALRCDPISGHVSLYWYRQALGQGPEFLTYFNYEAQQDKSGLPNDRFSAERPEGSISTLTIQRTEQRDSAMYRCASSLRGRGEFYNEQFFGPGTRLTVL.

This clonotype was found many times. The chain employs TRBV12-3 or TRBV12-4 and TRBJ2-5; D not certain. This CDR3 contains 11 residues. V was shortened by 2 bases and J by 5 bases, with 3 bases between the two germline ends. The CDR3 DNA sequence: TGTGCCAGCAGTTTAACGGAGACCCAGTACTTC. Its translation: CASSLTETQYF.

The rearrangement uses TRBV3-1 and TRBJ2-5; TRBD2 aligns across 13 bases. V dropped 5 bases and J dropped 5; count of bases not matched to a gene: 14. The CDR3 spans 18 residues. Germline loops: CDR1 LGHDT, CDR2 YNNKEL (reference sequence). Here the CDR3 DNA reads TGTGCCAGCAGCTCGTCTTACGGACTAGCGGGGGAGGAGGAGACCCAGTACTTC. This sequence encodes CASSSSYGLAGEEETQYF.

This rearrangement joins TRBV29-1 to TRBJ2-4; no firm D call. The CDR3 runs to 13 residues. Trimming removed 2 bases at V and 6 bases at J, with 11 bases between. Germline assignment: CDR1 SQVTM and CDR2 ANQGSEA. CDR3 in amino acids: CSVESPVRNIQYF. The CDR3 DNA is TGCAGCGTTGAATCTCCAGTCCGAAACATTCAGTACTTC.

This chain joins TRBV4-2 and TRBJ2-5; the D gene could be TRBD1 or TRBD2 (5 bases each). This CDR3 comprises 16 residues. Germline assignment: CDR1 LGHNA and CDR2 YNFKEQ. V lost 1 base and J 1 base, leaving 13 bases between the germline ends. The CDR3 loop is CASSQVTSGPQETQYF. As DNA, the CDR3 is TGTGCCAGCAGCCAAGTCACCTCGGGGCCCCAAGAGACCCAGTACTTC.

A few counts support this clonotype. V gene TRBV5-1 combines with J gene TRBJ2-2, with TRBD1 as a possible D gene (6 bases). The CDR3 is 13 residues long. Germline CDR1 reads SGHRS; CDR2 reads YFSETQ. V dropped 5 bases and J dropped 9 bases, with 14 bases sitting between them. CDR3 nucleotide sequence: TGCGCCAGCAGTCTCCAGGGGTCCAGGGAGCTGTTTTTT. It encodes CASSLQGSRELFF.

This CDR3 reads CATRTSWPDTQYF. The DNA for the CDR3 is TGTGCCACCCGGACAAGTTGGCCAGATACGCAGTATTTT. V and J are TRBV2 and TRBJ2-3, with D possibly matching TRBD1 (5 bases). The germline CDR1 and CDR2 sequences are SNHLY and FYNNEI. CDR3 length: 13 residues. The ends were cut back, 10 bases at V and 4 bases at J, with 15 bases in the middle.

The V and J genes are TRBV12-3 or TRBV12-4 and TRBJ1-2; 7 positions match TRBD1. The V segment lost 4 bases and the J segment 3 bases; nucleotides outside the gene matches: 8. The CDR3 has 15 amino acids. In DNA, the CDR3 is TGTGCCAGCAGTTCATACCAAACAGGGGACTATGGCTACACCTTC. It encodes CASSSYQTGDYGYTF.

This clonotype has only a few counts. V usage is TRBV5-1 and J usage is TRBJ1-1, with 8 bases lining up with TRBD1. Unmatched junction bases numbered 3, after V lost 4 bases and J lost 1 base. Germline V gives CDR1 SGHRS, CDR2 YFSETQ. The CDR3 has 14 amino acids. CDR3 nucleotides: TGCGCCAGCAGCCCGGGGACAGGGAACACTGAAGCTTTCTTT. This encodes CASSPGTGNTEAFF.

The chain links TRBV27 to TRBJ2-7; D is unresolved. Between the trimmed V and J ends, which lost 4 bases and 2 bases, there was a span of 6 bases. Germline V lookup: CDR1 MNHEY, CDR2 SMNVEV (reference sequence). This CDR3 has 12 amino acids. The CDR3 nucleotides are TGTGCCAGCAGTTCAATTCCCTACGAGCAGTACTTC. This sequence encodes CASSSIPYEQYF.

The V call is TRBV15, the J call TRBJ1-4, with unresolved D. V was trimmed by 8 bases and J by 8 bases, leaving 15 bases between them. Germline assignment: CDR1 LNHNV and CDR2 YYDKDF (reference sequence). CDR3 length: 13 amino acids. The CDR3 is CATQEHSEEKLFF. CDR3 in DNA: TGTGCCACCCAGGAACACTCGGAAGAAAAACTGTTTTTT.

The chain recombines TRBV4-1 with TRBJ1-6; 7 nucleotides align to TRBD1. The CDR3 contains 17 residues. CDR1 MGHRA and CDR2 YSYEKL come from the germline V gene. V was clipped by 0 bases and J by 7 bases; unmatched bases: 9. Here the CDR3 DNA reads TGCGCCAGCAGCCAAGACGTCCCGGGACAGAAAAATTCACCCCTCCACTTT. Encoded protein: CASSQDVPGQKNSPLHF.

V and J are TRBV7-2 and TRBJ2-3, with 10 nucleotides matching TRBD1. The CDR3 spans 15 residues. After removal of 0 bases from V and 7 bases from J, the junction contained 4 bases not matched to a gene. CDR1 is SGHTA, CDR2 FQGNSA, per germline. CDR3 bases: TGTGCCAGCAGCTTAGCGGGACAGGGGTTTAATACGCAGTATTTT. Its translation is CASSLAGQGFNTQYF.

This clonotype showed up just a few times. The V and J genes are TRBV20-1 and TRBJ1-2; 10 positions agree with TRBD1. The V and J ends lost 6 bases and 4 bases, in that order; junction bases with no gene match: 5. The CDR3 length is 13 residues. The V gene's germline CDR1 is DFQATT and CDR2 SNEGSKA (reference sequence). The CDR3 here is CSARGQGSYGYTF. The CDR3 DNA reads TGCAGTGCCAGGGGACAGGGGAGCTATGGCTACACCTTC.

The chain couples TRBV20-1 to TRBJ2-7, with 8 nucleotides matching TRBD1. From germline, CDR1 is DFQATT and CDR2 SNEGSKA (reference sequence). After removal of 6 bases from V and 2 bases from J, the junction contained 9 bases not matched to a gene. This CDR3 has 14 amino acids. Here the CDR3 DNA reads TGCAGTGCAATGCCAGGACAGGGCACCTACGAGCAGTACTTC. It is translated as CSAMPGQGTYEQYF.

This clonotype was recorded a few times. The chain carries TRBV7-2 and TRBJ1-5; D remains unclear. V lost 3 bases, J lost 0 bases, and 12 bases lay in between. The CDR3 consists of 16 residues. The germline CDR1 and CDR2 sequences are SGHTA and FQGNSA. CDR3 coding DNA: TGTGCCAGCAGCTTCTTCGGTCGGGATAGCAATCAGCCCCAGCATTTT. Residues: CASSFFGRDSNQPQHF. Filled out from reference TRBV7-2 and TRBJ1-5, the complete variable domain reads GAGVSQSPSNKVTEKGKDVELRCDPISGHTALYWYRQSLGQGLEFLIYFQGNSAPDKSGLPSDRFSAERTGGSVSTLTIQRTQQEDSAVYLCASSFFGRDSNQPQHFGDGTRLSIL.